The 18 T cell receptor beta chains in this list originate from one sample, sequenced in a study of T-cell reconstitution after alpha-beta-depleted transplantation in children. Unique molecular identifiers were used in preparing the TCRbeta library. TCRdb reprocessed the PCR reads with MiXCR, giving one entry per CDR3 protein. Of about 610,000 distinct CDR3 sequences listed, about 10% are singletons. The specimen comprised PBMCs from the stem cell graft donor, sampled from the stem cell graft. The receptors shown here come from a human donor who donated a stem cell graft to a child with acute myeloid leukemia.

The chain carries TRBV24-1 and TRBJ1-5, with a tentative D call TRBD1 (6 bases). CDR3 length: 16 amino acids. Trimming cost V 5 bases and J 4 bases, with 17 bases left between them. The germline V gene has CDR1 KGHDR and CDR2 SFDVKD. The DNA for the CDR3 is TGTGCCACCAGTGCCGCAGGGGATAGGGTGAATCAGCCCCAGCATTTT. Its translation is CATSAAGDRVNQPQHF.

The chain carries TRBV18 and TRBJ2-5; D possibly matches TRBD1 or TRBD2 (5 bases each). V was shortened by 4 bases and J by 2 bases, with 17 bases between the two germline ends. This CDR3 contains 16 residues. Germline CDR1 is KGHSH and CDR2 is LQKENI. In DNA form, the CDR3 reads TGTGCCAGCTCACAAGATAGTCCCGGGGCTCAAGAGACCCAGTACTTC. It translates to CASSQDSPGAQETQYF.

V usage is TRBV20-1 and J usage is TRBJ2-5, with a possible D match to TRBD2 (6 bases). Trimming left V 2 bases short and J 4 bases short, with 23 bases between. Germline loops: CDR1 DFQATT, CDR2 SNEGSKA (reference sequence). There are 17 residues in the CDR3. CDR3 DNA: TGCAGTGCTAGACCCGTCCTTGCCGGGACTCCCTTAGAGACCCAGTACTTC. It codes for CSARPVLAGTPLETQYF.

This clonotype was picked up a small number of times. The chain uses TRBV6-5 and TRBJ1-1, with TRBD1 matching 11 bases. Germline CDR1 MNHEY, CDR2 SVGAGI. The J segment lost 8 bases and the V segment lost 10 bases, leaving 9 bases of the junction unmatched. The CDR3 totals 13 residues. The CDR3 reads CATFRTGGGEAFF. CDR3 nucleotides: TGTGCCACCTTTCGGACAGGGGGCGGGGAAGCTTTCTTT.

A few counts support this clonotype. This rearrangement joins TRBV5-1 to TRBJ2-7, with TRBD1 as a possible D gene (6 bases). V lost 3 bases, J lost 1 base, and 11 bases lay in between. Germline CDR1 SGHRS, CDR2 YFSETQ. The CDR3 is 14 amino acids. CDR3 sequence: CASSSQGPSYEQYF. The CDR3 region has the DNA TGCGCCAGCAGCTCACAGGGCCCGTCCTACGAGCAGTACTTC.

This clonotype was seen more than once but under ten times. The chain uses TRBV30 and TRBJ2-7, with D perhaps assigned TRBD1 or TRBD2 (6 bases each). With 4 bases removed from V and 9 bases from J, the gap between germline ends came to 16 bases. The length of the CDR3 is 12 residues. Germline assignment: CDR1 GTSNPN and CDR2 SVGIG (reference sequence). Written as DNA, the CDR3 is TGTGCCTGGACCCGTAGGGGGGACGTGCAGTACTTC. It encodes CAWTRRGDVQYF.

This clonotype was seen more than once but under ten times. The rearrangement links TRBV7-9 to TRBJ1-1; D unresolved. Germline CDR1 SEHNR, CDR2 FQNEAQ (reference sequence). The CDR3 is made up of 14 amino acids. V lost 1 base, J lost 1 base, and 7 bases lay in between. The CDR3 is CASSLVDPNTEAFF. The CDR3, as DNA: TGTGCCAGCAGCTTAGTTGACCCGAACACTGAAGCTTTCTTT. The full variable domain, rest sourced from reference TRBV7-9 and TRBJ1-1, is DTGVSQNPRHKITKRGQNVTFRCDPISEHNRLYWYRQTLGQGPEFLTYFQNEAQLEKSRLLSDRFSAERPKGSFSTLEIQRTEQGDSAMYLCASSLVDPNTEAFFGQGTRLTVV.

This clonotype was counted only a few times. CDR3 sequence: CASSSDRAESSYEQYF. The CDR3 region has the DNA TGTGCCAGCAGTTCGGACAGGGCCGAGAGCTCCTACGAGCAGTACTTC. V is TRBV25-1 and J is TRBJ2-7, with 8 bases lining up with TRBD1. CDR3 length: 16 amino acids. The V segment lost 5 bases and the J segment 0 bases; nucleotides outside the gene matches: 9. Per germline, CDR1 MGHDK and CDR2 SYGVNS.

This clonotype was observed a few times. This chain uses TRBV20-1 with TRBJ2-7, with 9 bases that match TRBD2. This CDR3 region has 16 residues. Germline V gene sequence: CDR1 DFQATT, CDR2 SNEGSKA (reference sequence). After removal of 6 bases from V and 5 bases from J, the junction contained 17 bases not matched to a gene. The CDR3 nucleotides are TGCAGTGCCGACCACCCAGCTAGCGGGATGGTTAACGAGCAGTACTTC. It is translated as CSADHPASGMVNEQYF.

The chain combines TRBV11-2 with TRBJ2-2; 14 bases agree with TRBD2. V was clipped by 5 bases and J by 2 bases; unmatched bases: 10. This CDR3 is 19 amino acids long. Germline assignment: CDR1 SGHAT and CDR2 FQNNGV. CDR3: CASSLPPGLAGENTGELFF. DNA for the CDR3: TGTGCCAGCAGCCTCCCTCCGGGACTAGCGGGAGAAAACACCGGGGAGCTGTTTTTT.

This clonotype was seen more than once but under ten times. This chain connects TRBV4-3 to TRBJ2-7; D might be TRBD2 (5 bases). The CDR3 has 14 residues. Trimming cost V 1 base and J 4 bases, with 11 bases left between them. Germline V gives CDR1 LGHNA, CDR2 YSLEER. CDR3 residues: CASSQAPGLYEQYF. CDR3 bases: TGCGCCAGCAGCCAAGCACCGGGGTTGTACGAGCAGTACTTC.

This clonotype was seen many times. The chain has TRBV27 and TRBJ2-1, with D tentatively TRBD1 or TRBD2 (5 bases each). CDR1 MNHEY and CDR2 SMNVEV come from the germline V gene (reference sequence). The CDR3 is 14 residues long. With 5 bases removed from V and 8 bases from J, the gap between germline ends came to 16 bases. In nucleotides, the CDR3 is TGTGCCAGCAGTGGTCGGGACGGACTGGATGAGCAGTTCTTC. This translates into CASSGRDGLDEQFF.

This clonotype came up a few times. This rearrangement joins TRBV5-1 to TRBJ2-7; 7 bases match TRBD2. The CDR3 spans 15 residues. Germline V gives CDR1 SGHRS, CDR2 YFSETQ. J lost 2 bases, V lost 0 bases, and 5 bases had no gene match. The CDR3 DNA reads TGCGCCAGCAGCTTGGACCTAGCGGCGACCTACGAGCAGTACTTC. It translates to CASSLDLAATYEQYF. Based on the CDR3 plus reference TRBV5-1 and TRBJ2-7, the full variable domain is KAGVTQTPRYLIKTRGQQVTLSCSPISGHRSVSWYQQTPGQGLQFLFEYFSETQRNKGNFPGRFSGRQFSNSRSEMNVSTLELGDSALYLCASSLDLAATYEQYFGPGTRLTVT.

In DNA, the CDR3 is TGTGCCAGCTCACCCGCGAAGATGAGAGGGGAGACCCAGTACTTC. Translated, it gives CASSPAKMRGETQYF. This chain joins TRBV18 and TRBJ2-5, with D tentatively TRBD2 (5 bases). Germline loops: CDR1 KGHSH, CDR2 LQKENI. Trimming cost V 3 bases and J 5 bases, with 16 bases left between them. The CDR3 covers 15 residues.

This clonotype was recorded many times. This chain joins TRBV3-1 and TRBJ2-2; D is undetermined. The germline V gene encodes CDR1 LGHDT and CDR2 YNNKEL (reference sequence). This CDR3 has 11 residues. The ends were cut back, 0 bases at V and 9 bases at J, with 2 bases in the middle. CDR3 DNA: TGTGCCAGCAGCCAAGAGCGGGAGCTGTTTTTT. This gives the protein CASSQERELFF.

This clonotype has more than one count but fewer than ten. In DNA form, the CDR3 reads TGTGCCACCTGGGACCGGAGCTCCTACGAGCAGTACTTC. As protein: CATWDRSSYEQYF. The chain is built from TRBV10-3 and TRBJ2-7; D is perhaps TRBD1 or TRBD2 (5 bases each). The CDR3 has 13 residues. Germline CDR1 and CDR2: ENHRY and SYGVKD. Deletions cut 10 bases from V and 0 bases from J, with 13 bases between.

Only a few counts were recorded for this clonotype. For the CDR3, the DNA is TGCAGCGCAGATTCGGTAGCGGGAGGGGTCAATGAGCAGTTCTTC. It encodes CSADSVAGGVNEQFF. The chain uses TRBV29-1 and TRBJ2-1; 11 bases are a match to TRBD2. Germline CDR1 is SQVTM and CDR2 is ANQGSEA. The V gene end was trimmed by 7 bases and the J gene end by 6 bases; junction bases not matched to a gene: 11. This CDR3 has 15 residues.

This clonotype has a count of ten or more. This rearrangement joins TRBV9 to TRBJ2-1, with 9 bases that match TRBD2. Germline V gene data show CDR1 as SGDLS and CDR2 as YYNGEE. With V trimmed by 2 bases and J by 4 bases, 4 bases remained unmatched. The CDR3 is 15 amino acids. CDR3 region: CASSVLAGIYNEQFF. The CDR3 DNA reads TGTGCCAGCAGCGTCCTAGCGGGGATTTACAATGAGCAGTTCTTC. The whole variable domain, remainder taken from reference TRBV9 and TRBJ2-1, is DSGVTQTPKHLITATGQRVTLRCSPRSGDLSVYWYQQSLDQGLQFLIQYYNGEERAKGNILERFSAQQFPDLHSELNLSSLELGDSALYFCASSVLAGIYNEQFFGPGTRLTVL.